The 27 T cell receptor beta chains below all came from one sample that was sequenced in a study of CD8 T cells in Susac syndrome. The authors reverse transcribed about 0.45 to 1 ug RNA with random hexamers. MiXCR, applied by TCRdb to the immunoSEQ multiplex PCR reads, yields one record per CDR3 protein. The sample lists about 210,000 distinct CDR3 sequences; less than 95% were seen once. The sample consisted of CD4+ T cells from PBMCs. Receptors originate from a human donor with Susac syndrome.

The chain recombines TRBV3-1 with TRBJ1-1; TRBD1 is a possible D gene (6 bases). The V gene's germline CDR1 is LGHDT and CDR2 YNNKEL (reference sequence). V lost 2 bases and J 1 base, leaving 11 bases between the germline ends. This CDR3 is built from 15 residues. In DNA, the CDR3 is TGTGCCAGCAGCCAACAAGAGACAGGGAACACTGAAGCTTTCTTT. Protein sequence: CASSQQETGNTEAFF.

Note on this clonotype: The junction and the germline gene differ at one end; a read error may be behind it. V is TRBV10-3 and J is TRBJ2-3; D remains ambiguous. The CDR3 loop spans 11 amino acids. The germline V gene has CDR1 ENHRY and CDR2 SYGVKD. In nucleotides, the CDR3 is TGTGCCATCAGAGTAGCCCCGAGCGACGATTTT. The encoded protein is CAIRVAPSDDF.

The chain is built from TRBV6-2 or TRBV6-3 and TRBJ2-3; D uncertain. Germline V gene sequence: CDR1 MNHEY, CDR2 SVGEGT. CDR3 size: 16 residues. The V gene lost 2 bases and the J gene lost 2 bases, with 14 bases spanning the gap. DNA for the CDR3: TGTGCCAGCAGTTACCAAGATACCCCACTCACAGATACGCAGTATTTT. This encodes CASSYQDTPLTDTQYF.

The chain has TRBV5-1 and TRBJ1-2, with 7 bases fitting TRBD1. V lost 2 bases to trimming and J lost 6 bases; unmatched junction nucleotides: 10. CDR3 size: 15 residues. Germline V CDR1 and CDR2: SGHRS, YFSETQ. The CDR3 here is CASSFGRGFMDGYTF. In nucleotides, the CDR3 is TGCGCCAGCAGCTTCGGCAGGGGGTTTATGGATGGCTACACCTTC.

The chain employs TRBV20-1 and TRBJ1-3; no reliable D call. Germline V gene sequence: CDR1 DFQATT, CDR2 SNEGSKA (reference sequence). V was cut by 1 base and J by 7 bases, with 5 bases left in between. This CDR3 has 11 residues. CDR3 region: CSARGVNTIYF. Here the CDR3 DNA reads TGCAGTGCTAGAGGGGTTAACACCATATATTTT.

This chain uses TRBV6-5 with TRBJ2-7; D unresolved. This CDR3 is 13 amino acids long. V lost 10 bases to trimming and J lost 6 bases, with 19 bases between them. From germline, CDR1 is MNHEY and CDR2 SVGAGI. The CDR3 nucleotides are TGTGCCACCCGACGAGGCAGCGACGTCGAGCAGTACTTC. Protein sequence: CATRRGSDVEQYF.

A single count supports this clonotype. The chain employs TRBV28 and TRBJ1-6; tentative D call: TRBD1 (5 bases). CDR1 MDHEN and CDR2 SYDVKM come from the germline V gene. The CDR3 contains 16 residues. Trimming pared 3 bases from V and 0 bases from J, leaving 9 bases between. CDR3 sequence reads: CASSFRQSSYNSPLHF. In nucleotides, the CDR3 is TGTGCCAGCAGTTTTAGACAGAGCTCCTATAATTCACCCCTCCACTTT. The full variable domain, rest sourced from reference TRBV28 and TRBJ1-6, is DVKVTQSSRYLVKRTGEKVFLECVQDMDHENMFWYRQDPGLGLRLIYFSYDVKMKEKGDIPEGYSVSREKKERFSLILESASTNQTSMYLCASSFRQSSYNSPLHFGNGTRLTVT.

The chain uses TRBV20-1 and TRBJ1-2; D not certain. This CDR3 has 12 residues. V was pared by 1 base and J by 7 bases, with 10 bases between. Looked up from germline, CDR1 is DFQATT and CDR2 is SNEGSKA (reference sequence). CDR3: CSARAEATGYTF. In DNA form, the CDR3 reads TGCAGTGCTAGAGCAGAGGCCACTGGCTACACCTTC.

The gene calls are TRBV10-3 and TRBJ2-2; D might be TRBD2 (5 bases). Germline CDR1 and CDR2: ENHRY and SYGVKD. CDR3 length equals 14 residues. The ends were cut back, 6 bases at V and 4 bases at J, with 12 bases in the middle. The DNA of the CDR3 is TGTGCCATCAGCGGACTTTGGGCCACCGGGGAGCTGTTTTTT. Amino acid sequence: CAISGLWATGELFF.

The chain employs TRBV6-6 and TRBJ2-3; 7 bases agree with TRBD2. Unmatched junction bases numbered 10, after V lost 10 bases and J lost 0 bases. The CDR3 has 15 amino acids. Germline CDR1 is MNHNY and CDR2 is SVGAGI (reference sequence). CDR3 amino acids: CATWGGRSSTDTQYF. In DNA, the CDR3 is TGTGCCACCTGGGGCGGGAGATCTAGCACAGATACGCAGTATTTT.

The chain links TRBV30 to TRBJ2-7; no clear D gene. V was clipped by 4 bases and J by 2 bases, with 9 bases between them. The CDR3 sequence is 12 residues long. Germline V gene lookup returns CDR1 GTSNPN and CDR2 SVGIG (reference sequence). The CDR3 sequence is CAWTVRPYEQYF. As DNA, the CDR3 is TGTGCCTGGACAGTCAGGCCCTACGAGCAGTACTTC.

The chain joins TRBV7-6 to TRBJ2-2, with D perhaps being TRBD1 or TRBD2 (5 bases each). The CDR3 extends over 17 amino acids. With 4 bases removed from V and 3 bases from J, the gap between germline ends came to 18 bases. Germline CDR1 reads SGHVS; CDR2 reads FNYEAQ. The CDR3 nucleotides read TGTGCCAGCAGCTCCGCCGGGACCAGAGGGTACACCGGGGAGCTGTTTTTT. It encodes CASSSAGTRGYTGELFF. Drawing the rest from reference TRBV7-6 and TRBJ2-2, the complete variable domain is GAGVSQSPRYKVTKRGQDVALRCDPISGHVSLYWYRQALGQGPEFLTYFNYEAQQDKSGLPNDRFSAERPEGSISTLTIQRTEQRDSAMYRCASSSAGTRGYTGELFFGEGSRLTVL.

The chain combines TRBV5-1 with TRBJ2-5; TRBD1 is a possible D gene (5 bases). This CDR3 has 17 amino acids. Trimming shortened V by 2 bases and J by 3 bases, and 20 bases separated the two germline ends. The germline gives CDR1 SGHRS, CDR2 YFSETQ. The CDR3 loop is CASSFQPRPTGEETQYF. The CDR3 nucleotides are TGCGCCAGCAGCTTTCAACCCCGCCCAACAGGCGAAGAGACCCAGTACTTC. Complete variable domain (other parts from reference TRBV5-1 and TRBJ2-5): KAGVTQTPRYLIKTRGQQVTLSCSPISGHRSVSWYQQTPGQGLQFLFEYFSETQRNKGNFPGRFSGRQFSNSRSEMNVSTLELGDSALYLCASSFQPRPTGEETQYFGPGTRLLVL.

This CDR3 reads CASSLATGINYGYTF. CDR3 coding DNA: TGCGCCAGCAGCTTGGCCACAGGGATTAACTATGGCTACACCTTC. V gene TRBV5-1 combines with J gene TRBJ1-2, with D possibly matching TRBD1 (6 bases). The CDR3 is 15 amino acids. Trimming removed 0 bases at V and 1 base at J, with 10 bases between. The germline V gene encodes CDR1 SGHRS and CDR2 YFSETQ.

This chain uses TRBV6-5 with TRBJ1-4; D uncertain. CDR3 length: 14 amino acids. The germline V gene has CDR1 MNHEY and CDR2 SVGAGI. V lost 6 bases and J 8 bases, leaving 16 bases between the germline ends. The CDR3 DNA sequence: TGTGCCAGCAGCCCAAGCGGAGAGCCCGAAAAACTGTTTTTT. This translates into CASSPSGEPEKLFF.

The rearrangement uses TRBV6-4 and TRBJ1-6; D remains unclear. Germline CDR1 and CDR2: MRHNA and SNTAGT. V lost 4 bases and J lost 6, with 13 bases in between. This CDR3 spans 15 amino acids. The CDR3 spells CASSATPNSNSPLHF. The CDR3 region has the DNA TGTGCCAGCAGTGCGACCCCAAACTCTAATTCACCCCTCCACTTT.

The rearrangement links TRBV20-1 to TRBJ1-3; 8 positions match TRBD1. This CDR3 is built from 15 residues. V was pared by 3 bases and J by 5 bases, with 9 bases of the junction left unmatched. Per the germline V gene, CDR1 is DFQATT and CDR2 is SNEGSKA (reference sequence). The CDR3 loop reads CSASPGGQGRNTIYF. The DNA for the CDR3 is TGCAGTGCTAGCCCAGGCGGACAGGGAAGAAACACCATATATTTT.

The chain couples TRBV27 to TRBJ2-7; tentative D call: TRBD2 (6 bases). The germline CDR1 and CDR2 sequences are MNHEY and SMNVEV (reference sequence). This CDR3 is 14 amino acids long. V lost 8 bases and J lost 5, with 19 bases in between. CDR3 sequence (DNA): TGTGCCAGCCGCCGTCGCGGAGGGGACCACGAGCAGTACTTC. Its protein is CASRRRGGDHEQYF.

This chain joins TRBV6-5 and TRBJ1-6; the D gene is possibly TRBD1 (5 bases). Germline CDR1 is MNHEY and CDR2 is SVGAGI. CDR3 length equals 14 residues. Trimming left V 6 bases short and J 14 bases short, with 20 bases between. In nucleotides, the CDR3 is TGTGCCAGCAGCCCCGGGGGAGCGTTTATGGCCCTCCACTTT. Its translation is CASSPGGAFMALHF.

The chain is built from TRBV9 and TRBJ2-2; D is unresolved. Germline V CDR1 and CDR2: SGDLS, YYNGEE. V was shortened by 0 bases and J by 0 bases, with 6 bases between the two germline ends. The CDR3 has 15 amino acids. The CDR3 DNA reads TGTGCCAGCAGCGTAGGGGTCTCGAACACCGGGGAGCTGTTTTTT. Its translation: CASSVGVSNTGELFF.

The chain recombines TRBV6-5 with TRBJ2-3, with D maybe TRBD1 (5 bases). Germline CDR1 MNHEY, CDR2 SVGAGI. CDR3 length equals 14 residues. Trimming took 6 bases from V and 1 from J, leaving 11 bases between them. The CDR3 here is CASRRLGGTDTQYF. The CDR3 DNA reads as TGTGCCAGCAGGCGCTTAGGGGGCACAGATACGCAGTATTTT.

The V call is TRBV5-1, the J call TRBJ1-2, with D possibly being TRBD1 (6 bases). Per germline, CDR1 SGHRS and CDR2 YFSETQ. V was cut by 2 bases and J by 4 bases, with 9 bases left in between. The length of the CDR3 is 13 residues. The CDR3 DNA follows: TGCGCCAGCAGCTTCGACAGGACCTATGGCTACACCTTC. Amino acids: CASSFDRTYGYTF.

The chain is built from TRBV15 and TRBJ1-2; no clear D gene. The V end was cut by 4 bases, the J end by 6 bases, with 15 bases between. This CDR3 is built from 14 residues. Germline V lookup: CDR1 LNHNV, CDR2 YYDKDF (reference sequence). As DNA, the CDR3 is TGTGCCACCAGCATGCGGCCCCTCTTGAATGGCTACACCTTC. Protein: CATSMRPLLNGYTF.

V usage is TRBV28 and J usage is TRBJ1-1; D remains unclear. V was trimmed by 1 base and J by 7 bases, leaving 10 bases between them. The CDR3 runs to 13 residues. Germline CDR1 reads MDHEN; CDR2 reads SYDVKM. CDR3 sequence reads: CASSLSTEYEAFF. The CDR3 DNA sequence: TGTGCCAGCAGTTTATCAACAGAGTATGAAGCTTTCTTT.

V and J are TRBV29-1 and TRBJ2-2; D possibly corresponds to TRBD1 (5 bases). Trimming cost V 3 bases and J 6 bases, with 11 bases left between them. CDR3 size: 13 residues. Germline CDR1 is SQVTM and CDR2 is ANQGSEA. The CDR3 region is CSVDEGASGELFF. The DNA of the CDR3 is TGCAGCGTTGATGAAGGGGCGTCCGGGGAGCTGTTTTTT.

This rearrangement joins TRBV29-1 to TRBJ2-1, with 8 bases that match TRBD1. CDR1 is SQVTM and CDR2 is ANQGSEA in the germline V gene. The V gene end was trimmed by 7 bases and the J gene end by 7 bases; junction bases not matched to a gene: 6. The CDR3 runs to 12 residues. CDR3: CSAEGQGNEQFF. In DNA, the CDR3 is TGCAGCGCCGAAGGACAGGGAAATGAGCAGTTCTTC.

CDR3 loop: CASSPPRGREEAFF. CDR3 sequence (DNA): TGTGCCAGCAGCCCCCCTCGAGGACGCGAAGAAGCTTTCTTT. V and J are TRBV12-3 or TRBV12-4 and TRBJ1-1; D is ambiguous. The CDR3 covers 14 residues. V shed 6 bases and J shed 8 bases, with 19 bases lying between them.